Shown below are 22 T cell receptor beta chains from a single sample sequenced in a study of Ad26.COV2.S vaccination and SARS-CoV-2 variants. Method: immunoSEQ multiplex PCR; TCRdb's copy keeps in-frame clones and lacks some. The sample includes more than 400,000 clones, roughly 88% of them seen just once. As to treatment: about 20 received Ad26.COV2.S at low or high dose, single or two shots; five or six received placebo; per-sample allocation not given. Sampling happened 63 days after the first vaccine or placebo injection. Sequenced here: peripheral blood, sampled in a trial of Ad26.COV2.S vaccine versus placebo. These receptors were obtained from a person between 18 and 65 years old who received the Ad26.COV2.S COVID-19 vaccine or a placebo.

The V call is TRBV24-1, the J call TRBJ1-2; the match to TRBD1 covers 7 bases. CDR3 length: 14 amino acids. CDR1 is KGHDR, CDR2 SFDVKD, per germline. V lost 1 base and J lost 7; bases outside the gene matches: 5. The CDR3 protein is CATSDLQGTSGYTF. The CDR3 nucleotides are TGTGCCACCAGTGATTTACAGGGGACTTCTGGCTACACCTTC.

The CDR3 DNA reads TGTGCCAGCAGTTCCGTGACAGGGGGCGGAGTGTTCGGCTTAGGTCAGCCCCAGCATTTT. This sequence encodes CASSSVTGGGVFGLGQPQHF. This chain links TRBV28 with TRBJ1-5; 10 bases are a match to TRBD1. J gave up 6 bases and V 4 bases, and 21 bases lay outside the gene matches. This CDR3 comprises 20 residues. Germline V CDR1 and CDR2: MDHEN, SYDVKM. The variable domain in full, with the rest retrieved from reference TRBV28 and TRBJ1-5, is DVKVTQSSRYLVKRTGEKVFLECVQDMDHENMFWYRQDPGLGLRLIYFSYDVKMKEKGDIPEGYSVSREKKERFSLILESASTNQTSMYLCASSSVTGGGVFGLGQPQHFGDGTRLSIL.

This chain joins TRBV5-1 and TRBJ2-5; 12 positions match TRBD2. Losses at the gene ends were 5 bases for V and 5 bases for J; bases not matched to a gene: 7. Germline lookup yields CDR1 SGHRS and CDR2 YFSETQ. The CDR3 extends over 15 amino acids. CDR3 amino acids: CASRPLAGGGETQYF. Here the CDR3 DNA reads TGCGCCAGCAGGCCCCTAGCGGGAGGGGGCGAGACCCAGTACTTC.

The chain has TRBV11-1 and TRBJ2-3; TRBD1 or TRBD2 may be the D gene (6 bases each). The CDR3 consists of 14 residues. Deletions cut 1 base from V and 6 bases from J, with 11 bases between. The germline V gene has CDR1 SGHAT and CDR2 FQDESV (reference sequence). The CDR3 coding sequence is TGTGCCAGCAGCTTAGAGGGGGGCCGCGATACGCAGTATTTT. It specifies CASSLEGGRDTQYF.

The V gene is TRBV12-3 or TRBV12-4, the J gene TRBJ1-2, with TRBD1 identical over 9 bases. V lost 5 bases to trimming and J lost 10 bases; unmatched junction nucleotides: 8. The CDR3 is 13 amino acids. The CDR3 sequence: CASSPRTGALYTF. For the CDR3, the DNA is TGTGCCAGCAGTCCCCGGACAGGGGCGCTCTACACCTTC.

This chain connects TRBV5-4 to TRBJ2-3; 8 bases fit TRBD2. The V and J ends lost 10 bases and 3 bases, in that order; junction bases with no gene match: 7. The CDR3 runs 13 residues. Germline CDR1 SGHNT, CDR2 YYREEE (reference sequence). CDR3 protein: CAVRSGTTDTQYF. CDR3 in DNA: TGTGCCGTTCGTAGCGGGACGACAGATACGCAGTATTTT.

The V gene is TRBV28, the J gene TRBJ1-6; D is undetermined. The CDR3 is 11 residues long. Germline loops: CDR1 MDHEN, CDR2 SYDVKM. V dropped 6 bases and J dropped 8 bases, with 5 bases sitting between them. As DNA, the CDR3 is TGTGCCAGCAGGGCCCATTCACCCCTCCACTTT. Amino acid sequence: CASRAHSPLHF.

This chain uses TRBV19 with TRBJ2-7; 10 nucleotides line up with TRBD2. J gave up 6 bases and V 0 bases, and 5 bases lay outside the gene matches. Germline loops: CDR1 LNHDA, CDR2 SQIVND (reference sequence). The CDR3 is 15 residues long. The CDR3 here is CASSIEASGSGEQYF. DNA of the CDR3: TGTGCCAGTAGTATAGAGGCTAGCGGGAGTGGCGAGCAGTACTTC.

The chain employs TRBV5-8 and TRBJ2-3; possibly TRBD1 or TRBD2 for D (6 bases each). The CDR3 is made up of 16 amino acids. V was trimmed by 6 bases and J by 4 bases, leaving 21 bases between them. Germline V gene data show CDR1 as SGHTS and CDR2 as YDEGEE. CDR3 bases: TGTGCCAGCAACTCCCACGCCGGGGGCCGATCAGATACGCAGTATTTT. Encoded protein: CASNSHAGGRSDTQYF.

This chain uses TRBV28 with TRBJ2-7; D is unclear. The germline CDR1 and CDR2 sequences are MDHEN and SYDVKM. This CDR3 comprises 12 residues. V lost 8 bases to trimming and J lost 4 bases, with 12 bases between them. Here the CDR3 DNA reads TGTGCCAGCTTTAACCCCCCGTACGAGCAGTACTTC. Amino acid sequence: CASFNPPYEQYF.

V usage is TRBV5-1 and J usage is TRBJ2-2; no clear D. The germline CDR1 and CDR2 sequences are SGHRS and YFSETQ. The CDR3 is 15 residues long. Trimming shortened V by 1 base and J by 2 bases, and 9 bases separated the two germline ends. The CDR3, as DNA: TGCGCCAGCAGCTTGTACACTATTAACACCGGGGAGCTGTTTTTT. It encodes CASSLYTINTGELFF.

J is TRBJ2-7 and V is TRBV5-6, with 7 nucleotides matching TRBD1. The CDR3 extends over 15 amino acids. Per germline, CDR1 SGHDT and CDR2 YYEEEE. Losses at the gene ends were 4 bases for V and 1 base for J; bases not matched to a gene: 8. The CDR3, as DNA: TGTGCCAGCAGCATTTCAGGGGGATCGTCCTACGAGCAGTACTTC. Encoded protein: CASSISGGSSYEQYF.

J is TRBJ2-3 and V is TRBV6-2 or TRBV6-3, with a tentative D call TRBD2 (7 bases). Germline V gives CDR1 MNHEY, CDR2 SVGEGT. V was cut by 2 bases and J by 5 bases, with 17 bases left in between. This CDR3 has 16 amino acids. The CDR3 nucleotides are TGTGCCAGCAGTTACGGCGTGGGGGGGCGAGTAGATACGCAGTATTTT. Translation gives CASSYGVGGRVDTQYF.

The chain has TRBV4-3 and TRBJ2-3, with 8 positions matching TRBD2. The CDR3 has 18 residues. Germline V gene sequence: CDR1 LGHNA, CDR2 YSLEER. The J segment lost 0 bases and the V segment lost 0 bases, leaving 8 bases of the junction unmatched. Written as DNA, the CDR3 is TGCGCCAGCAGCCAAGATCCGAAACTAGCGGCTAGCACAGATACGCAGTATTTT. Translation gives CASSQDPKLAASTDTQYF.

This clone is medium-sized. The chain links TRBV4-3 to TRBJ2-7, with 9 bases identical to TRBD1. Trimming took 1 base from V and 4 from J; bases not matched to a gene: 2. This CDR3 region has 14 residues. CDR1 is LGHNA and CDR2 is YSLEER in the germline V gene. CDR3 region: CASSQGQGVYEQYF. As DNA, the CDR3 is TGCGCCAGCAGCCAAGGACAGGGGGTTTACGAGCAGTACTTC.

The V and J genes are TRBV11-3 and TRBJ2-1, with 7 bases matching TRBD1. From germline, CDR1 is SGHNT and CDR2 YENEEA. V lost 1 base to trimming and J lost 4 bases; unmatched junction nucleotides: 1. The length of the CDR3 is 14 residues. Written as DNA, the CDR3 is TGTGCCAGCAGCTTAGGGGGACAGTACAATGAGCAGTTCTTC. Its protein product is CASSLGGQYNEQFF.

CDR3 nucleotides: TGCGCCAGCAGCTTAGAGGGCACCGGGGAGCTGTTTTTT. Protein sequence: CASSLEGTGELFF. The rearrangement uses TRBV5-1 and TRBJ2-2; weak D call: TRBD2 (5 bases). This CDR3 is built from 13 residues. The germline V gene has CDR1 SGHRS and CDR2 YFSETQ. V lost 2 bases, J lost 4 bases, and 6 bases lay in between.

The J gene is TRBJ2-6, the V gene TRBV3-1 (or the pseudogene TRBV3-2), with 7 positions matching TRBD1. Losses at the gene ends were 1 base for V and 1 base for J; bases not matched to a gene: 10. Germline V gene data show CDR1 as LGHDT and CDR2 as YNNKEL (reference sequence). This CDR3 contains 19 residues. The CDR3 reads CASSQVRWQGDSGANVLTF. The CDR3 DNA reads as TGTGCCAGCAGCCAAGTAAGGTGGCAGGGGGATTCTGGGGCCAACGTCCTGACTTTC.

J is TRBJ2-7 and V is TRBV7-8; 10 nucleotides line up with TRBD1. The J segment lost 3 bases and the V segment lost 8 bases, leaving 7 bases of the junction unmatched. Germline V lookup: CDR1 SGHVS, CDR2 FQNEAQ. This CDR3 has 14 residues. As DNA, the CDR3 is TGTGCCAGCTCCAAGGGACAGGGGTTCTACGAGCAGTACTTC. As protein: CASSKGQGFYEQYF.

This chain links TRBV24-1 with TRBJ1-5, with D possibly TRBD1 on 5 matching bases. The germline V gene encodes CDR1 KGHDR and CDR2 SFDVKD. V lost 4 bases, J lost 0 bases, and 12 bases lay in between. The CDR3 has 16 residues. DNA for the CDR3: TGTGCCACCAGTGACCATCGGGGGGGTAGCAATCAGCCCCAGCATTTT. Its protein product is CATSDHRGGSNQPQHF.

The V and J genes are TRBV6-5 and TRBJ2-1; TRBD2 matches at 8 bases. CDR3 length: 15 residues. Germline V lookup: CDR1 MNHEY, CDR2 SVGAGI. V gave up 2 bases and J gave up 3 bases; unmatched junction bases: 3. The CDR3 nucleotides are TGTGCCAGCAGTTACGGGACTAGTGGCTACAATGAGCAGTTCTTC. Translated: CASSYGTSGYNEQFF.

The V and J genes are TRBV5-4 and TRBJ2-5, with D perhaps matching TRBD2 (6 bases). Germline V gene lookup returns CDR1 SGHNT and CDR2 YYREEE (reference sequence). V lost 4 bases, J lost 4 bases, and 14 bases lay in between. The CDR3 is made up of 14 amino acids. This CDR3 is CASSGGSGGETQYF. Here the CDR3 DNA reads TGTGCCAGCAGCGGGGGTAGCGGAGGAGAGACCCAGTACTTC.